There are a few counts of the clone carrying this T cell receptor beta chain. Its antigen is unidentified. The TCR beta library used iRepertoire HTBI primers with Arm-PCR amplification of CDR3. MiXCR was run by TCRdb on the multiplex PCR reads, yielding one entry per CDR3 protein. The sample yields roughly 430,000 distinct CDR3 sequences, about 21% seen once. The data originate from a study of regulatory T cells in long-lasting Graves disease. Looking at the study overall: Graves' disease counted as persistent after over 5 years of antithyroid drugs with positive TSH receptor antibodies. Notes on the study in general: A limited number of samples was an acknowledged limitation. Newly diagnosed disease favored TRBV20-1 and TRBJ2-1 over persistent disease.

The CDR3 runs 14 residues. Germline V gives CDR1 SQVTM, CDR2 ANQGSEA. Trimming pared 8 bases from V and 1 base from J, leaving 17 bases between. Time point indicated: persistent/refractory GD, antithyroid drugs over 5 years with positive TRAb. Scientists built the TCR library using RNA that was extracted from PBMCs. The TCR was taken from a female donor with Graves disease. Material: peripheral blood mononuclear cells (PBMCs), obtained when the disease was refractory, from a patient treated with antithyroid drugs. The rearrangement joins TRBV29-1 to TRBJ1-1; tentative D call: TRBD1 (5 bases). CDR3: CSSPRVPTNTEAFF. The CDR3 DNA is TGCAGCTCTCCCAGGGTACCCACGAACACTGAAGCTTTCTTT.